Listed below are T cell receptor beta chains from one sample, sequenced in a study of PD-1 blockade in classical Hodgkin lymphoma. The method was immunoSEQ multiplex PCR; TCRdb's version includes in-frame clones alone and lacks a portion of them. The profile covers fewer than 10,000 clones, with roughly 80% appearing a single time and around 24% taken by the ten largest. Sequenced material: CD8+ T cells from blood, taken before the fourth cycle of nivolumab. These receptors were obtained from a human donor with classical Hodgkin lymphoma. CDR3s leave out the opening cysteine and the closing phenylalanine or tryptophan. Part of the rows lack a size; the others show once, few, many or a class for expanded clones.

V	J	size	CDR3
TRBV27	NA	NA	ASSLGRGEPYEQY
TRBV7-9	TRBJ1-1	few	ASSPLAKTEAF
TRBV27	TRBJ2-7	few	ASSWRGGGEQY
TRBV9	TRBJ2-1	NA	ASGVGTGGNEQF
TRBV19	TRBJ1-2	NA	ASRSDPLTSYT
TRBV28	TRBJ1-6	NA	ASSFAAVGSPLH
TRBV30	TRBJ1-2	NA	AWSESIPPAGYT
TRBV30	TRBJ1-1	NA	AWTAHISWYDTEAF
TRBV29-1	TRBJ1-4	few	SVGSGTWGEKLF
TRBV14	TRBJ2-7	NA	ASSHWPRTGVFYEQY
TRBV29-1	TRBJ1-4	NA	SVEFGKLF
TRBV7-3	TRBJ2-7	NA	ASRSSRDSDEQY
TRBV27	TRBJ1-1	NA	ASRETGGTEAF
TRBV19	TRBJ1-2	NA	ASSISAAGGYT
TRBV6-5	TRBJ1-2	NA	ASSYTGPRHGYT
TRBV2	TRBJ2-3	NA	ASSEVAGGLTDTQY
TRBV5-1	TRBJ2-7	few	ASRLSTGGLAGDYYEQY
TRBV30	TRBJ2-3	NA	AWSRLAGTDTQY
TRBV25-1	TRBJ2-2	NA	ASSDLPSAHTGELF
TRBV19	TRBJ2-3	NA	ASTVSGGSMDTQY
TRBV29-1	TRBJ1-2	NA	SGVPWTGSGYT
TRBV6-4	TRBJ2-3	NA	ASSEGSGGADTQY
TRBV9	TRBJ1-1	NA	ASSTGGGFTEAF
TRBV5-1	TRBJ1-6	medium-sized	AGGSPLH
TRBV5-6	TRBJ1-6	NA	ASSPTLATGIIGDLH
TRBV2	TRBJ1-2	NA	ASSEVGNYGYT
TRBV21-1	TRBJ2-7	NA	ASSKGGQTYEQY
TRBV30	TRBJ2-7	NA	AWSDGSGTGRWEQY
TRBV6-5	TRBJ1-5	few	ATQAPGQPQH
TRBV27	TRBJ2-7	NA	ASSFGSPYEQY
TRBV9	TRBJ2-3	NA	ASSEGGQHTDTQY
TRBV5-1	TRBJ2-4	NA	ASSSNPGLAGGVKNIQY